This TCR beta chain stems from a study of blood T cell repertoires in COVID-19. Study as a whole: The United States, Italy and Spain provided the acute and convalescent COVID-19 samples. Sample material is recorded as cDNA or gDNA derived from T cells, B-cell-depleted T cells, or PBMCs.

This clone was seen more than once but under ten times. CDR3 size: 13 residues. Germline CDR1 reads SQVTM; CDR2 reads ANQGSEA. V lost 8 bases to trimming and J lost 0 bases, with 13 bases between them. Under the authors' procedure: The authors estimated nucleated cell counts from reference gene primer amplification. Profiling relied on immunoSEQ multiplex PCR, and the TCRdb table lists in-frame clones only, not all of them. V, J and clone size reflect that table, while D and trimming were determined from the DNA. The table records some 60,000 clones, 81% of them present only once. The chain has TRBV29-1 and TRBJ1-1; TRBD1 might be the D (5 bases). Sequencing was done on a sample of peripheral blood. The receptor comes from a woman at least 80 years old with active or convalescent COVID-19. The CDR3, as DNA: TGCAGCACTGGGGGGGACGTGAACACTGAAGCTTTCTTT. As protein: CSTGGDVNTEAFF.